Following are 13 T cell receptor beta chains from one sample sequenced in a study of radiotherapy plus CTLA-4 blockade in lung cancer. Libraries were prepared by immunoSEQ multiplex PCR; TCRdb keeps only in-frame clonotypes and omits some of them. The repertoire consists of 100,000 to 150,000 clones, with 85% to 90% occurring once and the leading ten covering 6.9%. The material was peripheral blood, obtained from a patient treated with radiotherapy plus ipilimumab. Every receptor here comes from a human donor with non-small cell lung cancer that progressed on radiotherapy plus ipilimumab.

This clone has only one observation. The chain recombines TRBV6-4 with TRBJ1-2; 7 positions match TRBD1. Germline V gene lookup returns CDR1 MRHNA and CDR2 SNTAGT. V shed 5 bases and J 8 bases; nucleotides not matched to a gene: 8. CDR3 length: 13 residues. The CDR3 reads CASSPNRGSGYTF. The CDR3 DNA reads TGTGCCAGCAGTCCTAACAGGGGAAGCGGCTACACCTTC.

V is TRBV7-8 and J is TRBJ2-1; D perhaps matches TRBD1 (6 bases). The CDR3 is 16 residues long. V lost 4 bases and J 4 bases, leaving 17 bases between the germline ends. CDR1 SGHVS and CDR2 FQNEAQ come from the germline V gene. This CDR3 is CASSSQGQISYNEQFF. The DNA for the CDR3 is TGTGCCAGCAGCTCGCAGGGGCAGATAAGTTACAATGAGCAGTTCTTC.

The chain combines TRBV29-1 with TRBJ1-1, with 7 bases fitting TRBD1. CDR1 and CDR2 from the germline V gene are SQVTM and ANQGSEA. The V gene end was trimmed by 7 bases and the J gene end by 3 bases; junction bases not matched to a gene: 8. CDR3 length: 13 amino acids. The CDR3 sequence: CSARQGGDTEAFF. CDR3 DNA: TGCAGCGCAAGACAGGGAGGGGACACTGAAGCTTTCTTT.

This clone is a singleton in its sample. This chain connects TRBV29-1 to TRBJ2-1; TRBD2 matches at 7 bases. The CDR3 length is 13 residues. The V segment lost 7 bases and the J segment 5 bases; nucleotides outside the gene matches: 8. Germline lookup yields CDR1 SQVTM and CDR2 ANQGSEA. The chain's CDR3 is CSARTSNNNEQFF. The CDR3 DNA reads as TGCAGCGCTAGGACTAGTAACAACAATGAGCAGTTCTTC.

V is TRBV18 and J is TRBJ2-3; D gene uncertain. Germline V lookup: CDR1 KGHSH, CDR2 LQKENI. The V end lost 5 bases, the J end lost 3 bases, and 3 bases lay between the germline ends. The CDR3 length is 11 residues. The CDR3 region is CASSKTDTQYF. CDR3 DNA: TGTGCCAGCTCAAAAACAGATACGCAGTATTTT.

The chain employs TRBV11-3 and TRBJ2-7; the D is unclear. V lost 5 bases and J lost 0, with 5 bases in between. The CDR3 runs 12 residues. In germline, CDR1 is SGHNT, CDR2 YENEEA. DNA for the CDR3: TGTGCCAGCAGCCTAAGCTCCTACGAGCAGTACTTC. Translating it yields CASSLSSYEQYF.

Here the CDR3 reads CASSISSGFYNEQFF. CDR3 in DNA: TGTGCCAGTAGTATCTCTAGCGGCTTCTACAATGAGCAGTTCTTC. This chain connects TRBV19 to TRBJ2-1; TRBD2 agrees at 7 bases. CDR1 and CDR2 from the germline V gene are LNHDA and SQIVND (reference sequence). V trimming: 3 bases; J trimming: 3 bases; junction bases outside the gene matches: 5. This CDR3 contains 15 residues.

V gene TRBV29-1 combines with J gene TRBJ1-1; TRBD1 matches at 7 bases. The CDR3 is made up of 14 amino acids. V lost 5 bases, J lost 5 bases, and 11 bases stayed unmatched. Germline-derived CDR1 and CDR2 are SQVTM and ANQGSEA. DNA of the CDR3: TGCAGCGTTATTGAGACAGGGTCAATAACTGAAGCTTTCTTT. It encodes CSVIETGSITEAFF. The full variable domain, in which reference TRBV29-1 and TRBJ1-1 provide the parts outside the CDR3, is SAVISQKPSRDICQRGTSLTIQCQVDSQVTMMFWYRQQPGQSLTLIATANQGSEATYESGFVIDKFPISRPNLTFSTLTVSNMSPEDSSIYLCSVIETGSITEAFFGQGTRLTVV.

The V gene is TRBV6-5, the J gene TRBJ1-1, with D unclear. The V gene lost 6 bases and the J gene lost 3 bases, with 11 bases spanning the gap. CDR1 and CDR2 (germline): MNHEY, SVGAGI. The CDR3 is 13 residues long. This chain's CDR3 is CASSLGVDTEAFF. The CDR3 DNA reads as TGTGCCAGCAGCCTTGGGGTAGACACTGAAGCTTTCTTT.

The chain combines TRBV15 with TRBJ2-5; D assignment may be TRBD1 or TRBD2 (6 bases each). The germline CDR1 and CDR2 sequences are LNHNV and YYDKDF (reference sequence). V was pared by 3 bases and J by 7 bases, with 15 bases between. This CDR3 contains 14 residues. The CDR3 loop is CATSSRRGAVTQYF. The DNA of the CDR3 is TGTGCCACCAGCAGCAGGAGGGGGGCCGTGACCCAGTACTTC.

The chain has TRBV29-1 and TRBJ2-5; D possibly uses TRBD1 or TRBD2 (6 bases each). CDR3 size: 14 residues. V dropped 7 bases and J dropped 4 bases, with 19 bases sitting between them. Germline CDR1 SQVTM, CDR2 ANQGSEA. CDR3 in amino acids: CSADSLRGGETQYF. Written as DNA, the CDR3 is TGCAGCGCTGATTCGCTCAGGGGAGGAGAGACCCAGTACTTC. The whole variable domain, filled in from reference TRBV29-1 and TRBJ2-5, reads SAVISQKPSRDICQRGTSLTIQCQVDSQVTMMFWYRQQPGQSLTLIATANQGSEATYESGFVIDKFPISRPNLTFSTLTVSNMSPEDSSIYLCSADSLRGGETQYFGPGTRLLVL.

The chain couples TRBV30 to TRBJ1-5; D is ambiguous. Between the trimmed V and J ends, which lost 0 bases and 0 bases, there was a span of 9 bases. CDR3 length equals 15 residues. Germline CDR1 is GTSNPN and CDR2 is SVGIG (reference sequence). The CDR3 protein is CAWSVEGSSNQPQHF. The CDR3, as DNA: TGTGCCTGGAGTGTAGAGGGAAGTAGCAATCAGCCCCAGCATTTT.

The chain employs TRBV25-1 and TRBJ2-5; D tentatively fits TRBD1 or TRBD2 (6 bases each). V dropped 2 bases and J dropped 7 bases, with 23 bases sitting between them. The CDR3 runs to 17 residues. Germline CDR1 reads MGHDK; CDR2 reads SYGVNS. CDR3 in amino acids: CASSERGETMGWGTQYF. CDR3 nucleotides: TGTGCCAGCAGTGAAAGGGGGGAGACCATGGGGTGGGGGACCCAGTACTTC.